Presented here are 28 T cell receptor beta chains from one specimen sequenced in a study of cytomegalovirus exposure and HLA in healthy donors. PCR employed 60 Vbeta and 13 Jbeta primers. TCRdb keeps only in-frame clones here, not all; method: immunoSEQ multiplex PCR. The repertoire includes 100,000 to 150,000 clones, roughly four fifths of them detected once, and around 13% sits in the top ten. The sample taken for sequencing was PBMCs. Receptors were obtained from a woman aged 55-70 years in good health and CMV-seropositive.

The chain employs TRBV30 and TRBJ1-2; possible D gene TRBD1, 5 bases. This CDR3 is 13 amino acids long. V was cut by 4 bases and J by 8 bases, with 17 bases left in between. The germline CDR1 and CDR2 sequences are GTSNPN and SVGIG (reference sequence). CDR3 in amino acids: CAWKLGGVGGYTF. The CDR3 DNA reads TGTGCCTGGAAATTGGGGGGGGTCGGAGGCTACACCTTC.

The chain carries TRBV18 and TRBJ1-1, with a tentative D call TRBD1 (5 bases). Per the germline V gene, CDR1 is KGHSH and CDR2 is LQKENI. V dropped 2 bases and J dropped 2 bases, with 12 bases sitting between them. CDR3 length: 15 amino acids. CDR3 bases: TGTGCCAGCTCACCAGTCTCAGGGACTAACACTGAAGCTTTCTTT. Protein sequence: CASSPVSGTNTEAFF.

This clone has only one observation. The chain is built from TRBV14 and TRBJ2-7, with 7 bases identical to TRBD1. The V and J ends lost 4 bases and 3 bases, in that order; junction bases with no gene match: 9. There are 15 residues in the CDR3. The germline V gene encodes CDR1 SGHDN and CDR2 FVKESK. The CDR3 sequence is CASSRQGFESYEQYF. CDR3 nucleotides: TGTGCCAGCAGCCGACAGGGATTCGAGAGCTACGAGCAGTACTTC.

The chain links TRBV5-1 to TRBJ2-7; D is unresolved. The CDR3 length is 14 residues. Trimming stripped 0 bases from V and 6 bases from J, with 13 bases between. Germline V gene data show CDR1 as SGHRS and CDR2 as YFSETQ. CDR3 DNA sequence: TGCGCCAGCAGCTTGGTTTTAGAGCCCTGCGAGCAGTACTTC. Translation: CASSLVLEPCEQYF.

DNA of the CDR3: TGTGCCAGCAGCCAAAGTCGGGGAGGCAACGAGCAGTACTTC. It yields the protein CASSQSRGGNEQYF. The chain has TRBV4-2 and TRBJ2-7; a possible D gene is TRBD2 (6 bases). The CDR3 runs 14 residues. Germline CDR1 LGHNA, CDR2 YNFKEQ. Trimming left V 2 bases short and J 5 bases short, with 13 bases between.

The CDR3 bases are TGCGCCAGCAGCTTTTATTCACCCGGGGTTTTCGATGAAAAACTGTTTTTT. The encoded protein is CASSFYSPGVFDEKLFF. The chain links TRBV5-1 to TRBJ1-4; no definite D call. The germline CDR1 and CDR2 sequences are SGHRS and YFSETQ. Between the trimmed V and J ends, which lost 2 bases and 6 bases, there was a span of 20 bases. The CDR3 spans 17 residues.

The V call is TRBV9, the J call TRBJ1-5; no clear D gene. The CDR3 spans 15 residues. Trimming took off 4 bases at V and 0 bases at J, with 11 bases between the two ends. CDR1 and CDR2 (germline): SGDLS, YYNGEE. The CDR3 coding sequence is TGTGCCAGCAGCAGAGAAGAATATAGCAATCAGCCCCAGCATTTT. As protein: CASSREEYSNQPQHF.

The chain joins TRBV11-2 to TRBJ1-4; 8 positions match TRBD1. V trimming: 5 bases; J trimming: 8 bases; junction bases outside the gene matches: 7. Germline V lookup: CDR1 SGHAT, CDR2 FQNNGV. This CDR3 has 14 amino acids. The CDR3 loop is CASSLTGVGEKLFF. CDR3 bases: TGTGCCAGCAGCCTGACAGGGGTGGGCGAAAAACTGTTTTTT.

The chain is built from TRBV9 and TRBJ1-1; TRBD1 is a possible D gene (5 bases). The germline V gene encodes CDR1 SGDLS and CDR2 YYNGEE. Trimming removed 4 bases at V and 4 bases at J, with 14 bases between. CDR3 length equals 14 residues. The CDR3 spells CASSLREGTTEAFF. The DNA for the CDR3 is TGTGCCAGCAGCTTGAGGGAGGGGACCACTGAAGCTTTCTTT.

Only a few counts were recorded for this clone. The rearrangement uses TRBV6-1 and TRBJ1-6; no clear D. The CDR3 runs 14 residues. Looked up from germline, CDR1 is MNHNS and CDR2 is SASEGT. V lost 6 bases, J lost 7 bases, and 13 bases lay in between. CDR3 sequence (DNA): TGTGCCAGCAGGGAGAGCCTTACCAATTCACCCCTCCACTTT. The encoded protein is CASRESLTNSPLHF.

The chain has TRBV6-6 and TRBJ1-3; TRBD1 matches at 9 bases. The CDR3 has 16 residues. Germline V gene lookup returns CDR1 MNHNY and CDR2 SVGAGI (reference sequence). With V trimmed by 6 bases and J by 1 base, 7 bases remained unmatched. The CDR3, as DNA: TGTGCCAGCAGACTCGACGGGACAGGGTCTGGAAACACCATATATTTT. The encoded protein is CASRLDGTGSGNTIYF.

The chain combines TRBV19 with TRBJ2-7; the D is unclear. Trimming left V 1 base short and J 6 bases short, with 13 bases between. The germline gives CDR1 LNHDA, CDR2 SQIVND (reference sequence). The CDR3 length is 14 residues. The CDR3 DNA reads as TGTGCCAGTAGTATAGGAGATATAGTCGGCGAGCAGTACTTC. Protein sequence: CASSIGDIVGEQYF.

The V call is TRBV6-5, the J call TRBJ2-7; 10 nucleotides align to TRBD2. Looked up from germline, CDR1 is MNHEY and CDR2 is SVGAGI. The CDR3 loop spans 14 amino acids. Trimming at V came to 5 bases and at J to 2 bases, leaving 3 bases not matched to a gene. The CDR3 is CASSATSGAYEQYF. For the CDR3, the DNA is TGTGCCAGCAGTGCCACTAGCGGGGCCTACGAGCAGTACTTC.

This clone has a handful of counts. The chain is built from TRBV6-4 and TRBJ1-1; the match to TRBD1 covers 7 bases. Germline CDR1 reads MRHNA; CDR2 reads SNTAGT. There are 14 residues in the CDR3. V gave up 0 bases and J gave up 10 bases; unmatched junction bases: 8. CDR3 residues: CASSDSGGASTAFF. In DNA form, the CDR3 reads TGTGCCAGCAGTGACTCAGGGGGCGCTTCGACAGCTTTCTTT.

This clone appeared once. The chain employs TRBV28 and TRBJ1-1, with 10 bases aligning to TRBD1. The CDR3 runs 15 residues. The ends lost 5 bases at V and 4 bases at J; junction bases unmatched: 7. The germline V gene has CDR1 MDHEN and CDR2 SYDVKM. CDR3 in DNA: TGTGCCAGCAGTGAGCCGGGACAGGGGACCACTGAAGCTTTCTTT. As protein: CASSEPGQGTTEAFF.

The rearrangement joins TRBV4-1 to TRBJ2-7, with D perhaps TRBD1 (5 bases). V lost 0 bases to trimming and J lost 2 bases, with 8 bases between them. Per germline, CDR1 MGHRA and CDR2 YSYEKL. The CDR3 spans 14 residues. CDR3 DNA: TGCGCCAGCAGCCAAGACCCAGGGACCTACGAGCAGTACTTC. It specifies CASSQDPGTYEQYF.

The chain recombines TRBV6-5 with TRBJ1-1; D remains ambiguous. Germline CDR1 MNHEY, CDR2 SVGAGI. Trimming removed 0 bases at V and 2 bases at J, with 7 bases between. The CDR3 covers 14 residues. In DNA, the CDR3 is TGTGCCAGCAGTTACTCGGAGATTAACACTGAAGCTTTCTTT. This codes for CASSYSEINTEAFF.

The chain links TRBV5-1 to TRBJ1-2; D is possibly TRBD1 (5 bases). There are 13 residues in the CDR3. Trimming pared 0 bases from V and 6 bases from J, leaving 9 bases between. The germline V gene has CDR1 SGHRS and CDR2 YFSETQ. The chain's CDR3 is CASSLVQGHGYTF. As DNA, the CDR3 is TGCGCCAGCAGCTTGGTGCAGGGTCATGGCTACACCTTC.

The chain carries TRBV7-9 and TRBJ1-4, with D possibly being TRBD1 (5 bases). From germline, CDR1 is SEHNR and CDR2 FQNEAQ (reference sequence). The ends were cut back, 5 bases at V and 4 bases at J, with 11 bases in the middle. The CDR3 is 14 amino acids. CDR3 region: CASSLDRGNEKLFF. The CDR3 coding sequence is TGTGCCAGCAGCCTCGACAGAGGTAATGAAAAACTGTTTTTT. Looking up the rest from reference TRBV7-9 and TRBJ1-4 gives the full variable domain: DTGVSQNPRHKITKRGQNVTFRCDPISEHNRLYWYRQTLGQGPEFLTYFQNEAQLEKSRLLSDRFSAERPKGSFSTLEIQRTEQGDSAMYLCASSLDRGNEKLFFGSGTQLSVL.

The rearrangement uses TRBV30 and TRBJ1-1, with D uncertain. Between the trimmed V and J ends, which lost 0 bases and 5 bases, there was a span of 13 bases. The CDR3 runs 14 residues. Germline V gene lookup returns CDR1 GTSNPN and CDR2 SVGIG (reference sequence). DNA for the CDR3: TGTGCCTGGAGTGTACTCGGGTCGGGGACTGAAGCTTTCTTT. This translates into CAWSVLGSGTEAFF. The variable domain in full, with the rest retrieved from reference TRBV30 and TRBJ1-1, is SQTIHQWPATLVQPVGSPLSLECTVEGTSNPNLYWYRQAAGRGLQLLFYSVGIGQISSEVPQNLSASRPQDRQFILSSKKLLLSDSGFYLCAWSVLGSGTEAFFGQGTRLTVV.

This clone has more than one count but fewer than ten. This chain joins TRBV2 and TRBJ2-2, with D perhaps TRBD1 (5 bases). CDR1 and CDR2 (germline): SNHLY, FYNNEI. Trimming took off 6 bases at V and 6 bases at J, with 17 bases between the two ends. CDR3 size: 15 residues. The CDR3 protein is CASSPPGILAGELFF. The DNA of the CDR3 is TGTGCCAGCAGCCCCCCAGGGATCTTGGCCGGGGAGCTGTTTTTT.

The rearrangement joins TRBV18 to TRBJ1-1, with TRBD1 identical over 7 bases. This CDR3 contains 14 residues. Germline V CDR1 and CDR2: KGHSH, LQKENI. Trimming took 3 bases from V and 1 from J; bases not matched to a gene: 2. The DNA for the CDR3 is TGTGCCAGCTCACCCAGGGACAGGAACACTGAAGCTTTCTTT. Residues: CASSPRDRNTEAFF.

The V gene is TRBV7-3, the J gene TRBJ2-6; maybe TRBD2 (6 bases). V was trimmed by 3 bases and J by 0 bases, leaving 6 bases between them. CDR3 size: 15 residues. In germline, CDR1 is SGHTA, CDR2 FQGTGA. Here the CDR3 reads CASSLGGSGANVLTF. In DNA form, the CDR3 reads TGTGCCAGCAGCTTGGGAGGCTCTGGGGCCAACGTCCTGACTTTC.

The CDR3 loop reads CASSPDPGQALTEQYF. The DNA for the CDR3 is TGCGCCAGCAGCCCGGACCCTGGACAGGCTCTGACGGAGCAGTACTTC. J is TRBJ2-7 and V is TRBV5-1, with 7 bases that match TRBD1. Germline V gives CDR1 SGHRS, CDR2 YFSETQ. The CDR3 consists of 16 residues. V shed 4 bases and J 7 bases; nucleotides not matched to a gene: 17.

The gene calls are TRBV6-6 and TRBJ2-5; TRBD2 agrees at 8 bases. The germline gives CDR1 MNHNY, CDR2 SVGAGI (reference sequence). The CDR3 runs to 13 residues. Trimming took 4 bases from V and 5 from J; bases not matched to a gene: 3. CDR3 nucleotide sequence: TGTGCCAGCAGTTCGAGCGGGAGTGAGACCCAGTACTTC. The encoded protein is CASSSSGSETQYF.

This chain connects TRBV6-1 to TRBJ1-1; D possibly corresponds to TRBD1 (6 bases). V lost 6 bases to trimming and J lost 3 bases, with 14 bases between them. Germline V gives CDR1 MNHNS, CDR2 SASEGT. This CDR3 region has 14 residues. CDR3 protein: CASSTGQKDTEAFF. The CDR3 DNA sequence: TGTGCCAGCAGCACCGGACAGAAAGACACTGAAGCTTTCTTT.

The chain links TRBV7-9 to TRBJ1-2, with D unclear. This CDR3 comprises 15 residues. CDR1 SEHNR and CDR2 FQNEAQ come from the germline V gene (reference sequence). V dropped 5 bases and J dropped 2 bases, with 15 bases sitting between them. The CDR3 loop is CASSPQSEGNYGYTF. CDR3 nucleotide sequence: TGTGCCAGCAGCCCCCAGAGTGAGGGAAACTATGGCTACACCTTC.

This clone was seen a single time. The CDR3 coding sequence is TGTGCCATCAGCGACAGGGAGGAGACCCAGTACTTC. This codes for CAISDREETQYF. V and J are TRBV10-3 and TRBJ2-5, with 7 bases fitting TRBD1. In germline, CDR1 is ENHRY, CDR2 SYGVKD. This CDR3 is 12 amino acids long. The J segment lost 5 bases and the V segment lost 6 bases, leaving 3 bases of the junction unmatched.